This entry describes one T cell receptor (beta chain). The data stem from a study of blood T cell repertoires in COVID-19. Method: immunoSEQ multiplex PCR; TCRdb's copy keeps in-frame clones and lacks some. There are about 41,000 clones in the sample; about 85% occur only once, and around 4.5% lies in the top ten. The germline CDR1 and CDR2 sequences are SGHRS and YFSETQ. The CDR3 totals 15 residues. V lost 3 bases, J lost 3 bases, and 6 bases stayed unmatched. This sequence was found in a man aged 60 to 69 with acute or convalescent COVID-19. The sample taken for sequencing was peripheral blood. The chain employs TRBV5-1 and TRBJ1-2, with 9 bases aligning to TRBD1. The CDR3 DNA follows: TGCGCCAGCAGCTCAACAGGGGGCGAGTACTATGGCTACACCTTC. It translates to CASSSTGGEYYGYTF.